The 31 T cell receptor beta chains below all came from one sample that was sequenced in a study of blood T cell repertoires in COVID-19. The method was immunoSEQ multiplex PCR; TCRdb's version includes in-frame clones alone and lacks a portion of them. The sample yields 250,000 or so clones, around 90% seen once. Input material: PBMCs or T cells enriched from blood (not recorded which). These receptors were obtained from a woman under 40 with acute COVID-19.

The CDR3 loop reads CASSPTVGFTNEQFF. In DNA form, the CDR3 reads TGTGCCAGCAGCCCGACAGTGGGATTTACCAATGAGCAGTTCTTC. This chain uses TRBV25-1 with TRBJ2-1; a weak D match, TRBD1 (5 bases). The ends were cut back, 6 bases at V and 6 bases at J, with 18 bases in the middle. The germline gives CDR1 MGHDK, CDR2 SYGVNS. The CDR3 covers 15 residues.

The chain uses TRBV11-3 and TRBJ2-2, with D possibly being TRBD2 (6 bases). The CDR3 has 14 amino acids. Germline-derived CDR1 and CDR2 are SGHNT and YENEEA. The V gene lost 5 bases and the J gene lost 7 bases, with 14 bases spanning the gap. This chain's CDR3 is CASSPTSLGGELFF. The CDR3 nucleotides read TGTGCCAGCAGCCCGACTAGTCTGGGCGGGGAGCTGTTTTTT.

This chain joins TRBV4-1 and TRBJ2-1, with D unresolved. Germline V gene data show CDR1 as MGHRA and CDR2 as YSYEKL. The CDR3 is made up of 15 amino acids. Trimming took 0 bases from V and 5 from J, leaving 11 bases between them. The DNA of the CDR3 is TGCGCCAGCAGCCAAGAACCCCGAGAGGACAATGAGCAGTTCTTC. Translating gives CASSQEPREDNEQFF.

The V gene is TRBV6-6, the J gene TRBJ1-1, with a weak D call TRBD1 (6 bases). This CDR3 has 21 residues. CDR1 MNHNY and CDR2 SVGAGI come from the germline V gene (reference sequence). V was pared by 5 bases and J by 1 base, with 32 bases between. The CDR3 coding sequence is TGTGCCAGCAGTCAGCGGGGGACACGAACATTACTAACAATTAGGAACACTGAAGCTTTCTTT. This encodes CASSQRGTRTLLTIRNTEAFF.

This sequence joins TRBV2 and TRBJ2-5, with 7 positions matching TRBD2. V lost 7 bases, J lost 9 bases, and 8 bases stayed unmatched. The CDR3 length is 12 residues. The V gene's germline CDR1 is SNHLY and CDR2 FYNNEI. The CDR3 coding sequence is TGTGCCAGCACGGGAGGAACGGGACCCCAGTACTTC. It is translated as CASTGGTGPQYF.

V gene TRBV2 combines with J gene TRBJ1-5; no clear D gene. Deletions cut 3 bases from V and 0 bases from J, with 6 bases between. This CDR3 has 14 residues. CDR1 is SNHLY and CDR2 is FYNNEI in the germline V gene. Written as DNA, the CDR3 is TGTGCCAGCAGTGACGAGTATAGCAATCAGCCCCAGCATTTT. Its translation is CASSDEYSNQPQHF.

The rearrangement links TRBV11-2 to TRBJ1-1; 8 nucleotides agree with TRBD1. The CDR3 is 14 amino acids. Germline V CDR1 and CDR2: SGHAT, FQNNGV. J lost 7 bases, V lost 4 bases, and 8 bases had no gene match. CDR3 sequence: CASSYQVGQGEAFF. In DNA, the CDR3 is TGTGCCAGCAGCTACCAAGTTGGACAGGGTGAAGCTTTCTTT.

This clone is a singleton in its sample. Here the CDR3 reads CASSPEQSIYNEQFF. CDR3 coding DNA: TGTGCCAGCTCACCGGAACAGAGTATCTACAATGAGCAGTTCTTC. The chain employs TRBV18 and TRBJ2-1, with D unclear. V lost 3 bases and J lost 3, with 12 bases in between. Germline lookup yields CDR1 KGHSH and CDR2 LQKENI. The CDR3 length is 15 residues.

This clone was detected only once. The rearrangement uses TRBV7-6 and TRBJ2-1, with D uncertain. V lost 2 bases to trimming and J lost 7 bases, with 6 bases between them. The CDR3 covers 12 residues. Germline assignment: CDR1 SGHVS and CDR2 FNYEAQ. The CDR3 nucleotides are TGTGCCAGCAGCTTAAACCGGAATGAGCAGTTCTTC. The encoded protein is CASSLNRNEQFF.

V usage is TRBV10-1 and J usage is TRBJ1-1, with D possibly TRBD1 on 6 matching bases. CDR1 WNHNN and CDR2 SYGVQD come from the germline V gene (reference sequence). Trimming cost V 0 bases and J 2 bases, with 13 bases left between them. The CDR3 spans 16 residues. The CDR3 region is CASSESAGGLNTEAFF. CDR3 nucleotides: TGCGCCAGCAGTGAGTCGGCGGGGGGCTTAAACACTGAAGCTTTCTTT.

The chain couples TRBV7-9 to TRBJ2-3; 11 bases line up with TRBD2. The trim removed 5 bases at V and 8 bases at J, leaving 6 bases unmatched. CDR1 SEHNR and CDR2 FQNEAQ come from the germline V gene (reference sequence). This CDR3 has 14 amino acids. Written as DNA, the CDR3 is TGTGCCAGCAGCCGTGGGACTAGCGGAACTACGCAGTATTTT. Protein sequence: CASSRGTSGTTQYF. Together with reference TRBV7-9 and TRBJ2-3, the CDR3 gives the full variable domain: DTGVSQNPRHKITKRGQNVTFRCDPISEHNRLYWYRQTLGQGPEFLTYFQNEAQLEKSRLLSDRFSAERPKGSFSTLEIQRTEQGDSAMYLCASSRGTSGTTQYFGPGTRLTVL.

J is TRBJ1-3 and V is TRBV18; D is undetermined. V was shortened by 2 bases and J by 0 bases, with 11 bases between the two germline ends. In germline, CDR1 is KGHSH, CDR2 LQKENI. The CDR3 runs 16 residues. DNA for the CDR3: TGTGCCAGCTCACCATCCTTTCTAGGCTCTGGAAACACCATATATTTT. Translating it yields CASSPSFLGSGNTIYF. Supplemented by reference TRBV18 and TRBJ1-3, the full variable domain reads NAGVMQNPRHLVRRRGQEARLRCSPMKGHSHVYWYRQLPEEGLKFMVYLQKENIIDESGMPKERFSAEFPKEGPSILRIQQVVRGDSAAYFCASSPSFLGSGNTIYFGEGSWLTVV.

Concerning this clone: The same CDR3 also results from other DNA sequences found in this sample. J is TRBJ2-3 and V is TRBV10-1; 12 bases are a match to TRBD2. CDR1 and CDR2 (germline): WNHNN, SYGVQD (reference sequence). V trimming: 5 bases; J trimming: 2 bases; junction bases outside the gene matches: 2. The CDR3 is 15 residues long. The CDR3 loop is CASSRTSGATDTQYF. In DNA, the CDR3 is TGCGCCAGCAGTAGGACTAGCGGGGCCACAGATACGCAGTATTTT.

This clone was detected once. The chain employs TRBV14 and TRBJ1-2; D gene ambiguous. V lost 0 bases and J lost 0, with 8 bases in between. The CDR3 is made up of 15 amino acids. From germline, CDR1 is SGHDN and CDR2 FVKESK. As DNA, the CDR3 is TGTGCCAGCAGCCAAGATGTGGGCTCTAACTATGGCTACACCTTC. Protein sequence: CASSQDVGSNYGYTF.

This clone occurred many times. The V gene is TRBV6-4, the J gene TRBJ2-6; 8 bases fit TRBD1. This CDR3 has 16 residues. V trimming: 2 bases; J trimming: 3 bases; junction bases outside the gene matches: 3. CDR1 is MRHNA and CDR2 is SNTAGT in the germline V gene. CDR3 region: CASSDGQGRGANVLTF. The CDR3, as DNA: TGTGCCAGCAGTGACGGACAGGGTCGTGGGGCCAACGTCCTGACTTTC.

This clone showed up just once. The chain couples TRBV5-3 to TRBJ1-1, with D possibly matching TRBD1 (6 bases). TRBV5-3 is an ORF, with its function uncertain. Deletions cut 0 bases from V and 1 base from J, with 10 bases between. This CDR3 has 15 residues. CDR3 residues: CARSLADRKNTEAFF. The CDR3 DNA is TGTGCCAGAAGCTTGGCGGACAGAAAGAACACTGAAGCTTTCTTT.

CDR3: CASSQDRQGDSYEQYF. CDR3 DNA: TGCGCCAGCAGCCAAGATCGCCAGGGCGACTCCTACGAGCAGTACTTC. The chain links TRBV4-3 to TRBJ2-7, with TRBD1 as a possible D gene (5 bases). The CDR3 contains 16 residues. V was clipped by 0 bases and J by 0 bases, with 12 bases between them. The germline gives CDR1 LGHNA, CDR2 YSLEER.

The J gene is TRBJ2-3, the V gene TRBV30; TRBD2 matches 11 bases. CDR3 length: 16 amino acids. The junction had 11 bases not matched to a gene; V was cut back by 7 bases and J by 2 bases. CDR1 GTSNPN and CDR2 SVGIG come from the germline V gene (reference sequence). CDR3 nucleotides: TGTGCCTTTTATCCCGGGACTAGCGGACACACAGATACGCAGTATTTT. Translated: CAFYPGTSGHTDTQYF.

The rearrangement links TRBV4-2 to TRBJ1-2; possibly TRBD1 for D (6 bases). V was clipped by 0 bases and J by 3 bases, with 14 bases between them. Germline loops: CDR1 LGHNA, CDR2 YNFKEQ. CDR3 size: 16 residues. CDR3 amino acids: CASSQDREGGDYGYTF. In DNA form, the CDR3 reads TGTGCCAGCAGCCAAGATCGGGAGGGGGGGGACTATGGCTACACCTTC.

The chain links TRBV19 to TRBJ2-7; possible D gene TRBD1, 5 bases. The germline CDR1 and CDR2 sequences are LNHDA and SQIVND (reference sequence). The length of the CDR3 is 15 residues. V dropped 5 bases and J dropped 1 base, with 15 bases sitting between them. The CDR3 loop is CASSFSGLRSYEQYF. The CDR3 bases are TGTGCCAGTAGTTTTTCAGGGTTAAGGTCCTACGAGCAGTACTTC. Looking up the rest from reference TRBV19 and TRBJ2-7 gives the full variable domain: DGGITQSPKYLFRKEGQNVTLSCEQNLNHDAMYWYRQDPGQGLRLIYYSQIVNDFQKGDIAEGYSVSREKKESFPLTVTSAQKNPTAFYLCASSFSGLRSYEQYFGPGTRLTVT.

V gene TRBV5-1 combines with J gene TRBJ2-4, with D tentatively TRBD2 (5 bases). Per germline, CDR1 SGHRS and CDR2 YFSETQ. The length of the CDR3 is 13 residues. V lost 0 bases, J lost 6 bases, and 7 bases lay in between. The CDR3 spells CASSLVLANIQYF. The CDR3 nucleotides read TGCGCCAGCAGCTTGGTGCTAGCAAACATTCAGTACTTC.

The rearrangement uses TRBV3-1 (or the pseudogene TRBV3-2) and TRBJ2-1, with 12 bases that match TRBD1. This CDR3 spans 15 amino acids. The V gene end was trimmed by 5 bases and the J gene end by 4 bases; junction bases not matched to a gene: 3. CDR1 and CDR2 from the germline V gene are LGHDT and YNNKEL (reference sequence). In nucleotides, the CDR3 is TGTGCCAGCAGCAGGGACAGGGGGCTGTACAATGAGCAGTTCTTC. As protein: CASSRDRGLYNEQFF.

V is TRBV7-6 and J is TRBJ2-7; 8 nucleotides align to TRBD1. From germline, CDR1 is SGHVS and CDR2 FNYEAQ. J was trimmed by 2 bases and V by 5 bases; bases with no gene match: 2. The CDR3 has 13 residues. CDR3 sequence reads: CASSRTGTYEQYF. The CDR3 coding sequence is TGTGCCAGCAGCCGGACAGGGACCTACGAGCAGTACTTC.

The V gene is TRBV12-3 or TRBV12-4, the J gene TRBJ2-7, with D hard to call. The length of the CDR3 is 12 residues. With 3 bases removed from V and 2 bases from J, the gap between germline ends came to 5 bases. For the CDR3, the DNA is TGTGCCAGCAGTTTCTTTCCCTACGAGCAGTACTTC. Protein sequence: CASSFFPYEQYF.

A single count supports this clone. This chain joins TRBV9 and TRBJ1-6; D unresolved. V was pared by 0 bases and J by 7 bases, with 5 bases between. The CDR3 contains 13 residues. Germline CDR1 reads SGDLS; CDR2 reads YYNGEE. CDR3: CASSVDRNSPLHF. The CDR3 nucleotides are TGTGCCAGCAGCGTAGACCGGAATTCACCCCTCCACTTT.

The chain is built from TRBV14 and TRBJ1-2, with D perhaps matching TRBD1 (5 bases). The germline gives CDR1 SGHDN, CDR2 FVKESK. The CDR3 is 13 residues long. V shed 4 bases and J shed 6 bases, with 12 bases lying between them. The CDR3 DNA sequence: TGTGCCAGCAGCCCGACAGCGGGGGATGGCTACACCTTC. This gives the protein CASSPTAGDGYTF.

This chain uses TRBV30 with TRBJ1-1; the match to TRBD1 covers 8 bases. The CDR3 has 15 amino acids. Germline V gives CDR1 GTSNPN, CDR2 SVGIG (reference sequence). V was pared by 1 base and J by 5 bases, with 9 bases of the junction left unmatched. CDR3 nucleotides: TGTGCCTGGAGTGCCCGGACAGGGCTGGGGACTGAAGCTTTCTTT. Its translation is CAWSARTGLGTEAFF. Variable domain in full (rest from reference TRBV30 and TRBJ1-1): SQTIHQWPATLVQPVGSPLSLECTVEGTSNPNLYWYRQAAGRGLQLLFYSVGIGQISSEVPQNLSASRPQDRQFILSSKKLLLSDSGFYLCAWSARTGLGTEAFFGQGTRLTVV.

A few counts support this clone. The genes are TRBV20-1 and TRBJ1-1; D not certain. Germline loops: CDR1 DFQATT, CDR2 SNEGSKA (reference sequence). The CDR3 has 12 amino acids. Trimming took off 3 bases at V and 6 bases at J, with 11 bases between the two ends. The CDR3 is CSASREWAEAFF. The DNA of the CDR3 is TGCAGTGCTAGTCGGGAGTGGGCTGAAGCTTTCTTT.

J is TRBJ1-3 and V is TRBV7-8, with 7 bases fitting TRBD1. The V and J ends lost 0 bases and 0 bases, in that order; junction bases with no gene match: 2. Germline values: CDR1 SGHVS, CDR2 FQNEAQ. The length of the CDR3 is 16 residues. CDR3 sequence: CASSLAGQPSGNTIYF. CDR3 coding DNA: TGTGCCAGCAGCTTAGCGGGACAGCCCTCTGGAAACACCATATATTTT.

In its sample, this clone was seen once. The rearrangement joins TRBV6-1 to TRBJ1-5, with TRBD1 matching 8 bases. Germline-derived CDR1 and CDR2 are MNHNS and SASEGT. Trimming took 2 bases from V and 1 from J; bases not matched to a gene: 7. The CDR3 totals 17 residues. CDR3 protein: CASSERVGQASNQPQHF. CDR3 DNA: TGTGCCAGCAGTGAACGGGTGGGACAGGCCAGCAATCAGCCCCAGCATTTT.

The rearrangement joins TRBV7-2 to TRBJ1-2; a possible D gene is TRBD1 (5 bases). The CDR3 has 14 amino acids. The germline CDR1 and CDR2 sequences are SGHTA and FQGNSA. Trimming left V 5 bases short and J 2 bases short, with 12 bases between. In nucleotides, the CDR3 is TGTGCCAGCAGCCTTCGACAGCTCAACTATGGCTACACCTTC. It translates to CASSLRQLNYGYTF.